These T cell receptor beta chains were read from a single sample in a study of cytomegalovirus exposure and HLA in healthy donors. Libraries were prepared by immunoSEQ multiplex PCR; TCRdb keeps only in-frame clonotypes and omits some of them. Among about 43,000 clones listed, roughly 90% were seen once. Source material: PBMCs. Receptors were obtained from a man between 18 and 35 years old in good health and CMV-seronegative. CDR3s include the opening cysteine and the closing phenylalanine or tryptophan. The order of the fields is CDR3 length, clone size, D gene, J gene, V gene, CDR3 DNA, CDR3 protein. D genes are given only for firm matches. Part of the rows lack a size; the others show once, few, many or a class for expanded clones.

cdr3_length: 16
clone_size: few
d_call: .
j_call: TRBJ2-1
v_call: TRBV7-6
cdr3_nt: TGTGCCAGCAGCTTAGCGATCGCGGGGAGTGGCGATGAGCAGTTCTTC
cdr3_aa: CASSLAIAGSGDEQFF

cdr3_length: 15
clone_size: .
d_call: .
j_call: TRBJ2-3
v_call: TRBV19
cdr3_nt: TGTGCCAGTATGCGGGACCTAGCTAGCACAGATACGCAGTATTTT
cdr3_aa: CASMRDLASTDTQYF

cdr3_length: 15
clone_size: .
d_call: TRBD1
j_call: TRBJ2-7
v_call: TRBV6-4
cdr3_nt: TGTGCCAGCGCGTCCTTTACAGGGGACTCCTACGAGCAGTACTTC
cdr3_aa: CASASFTGDSYEQYF

cdr3_length: 14
clone_size: once
d_call: TRBD1
j_call: TRBJ2-5
v_call: TRBV6-1
cdr3_nt: TGTGCCAGCAGCTTCCGACAGGGTGTGGAGACCCAGTACTTC
cdr3_aa: CASSFRQGVETQYF

cdr3_length: 16
clone_size: .
d_call: TRBD2
j_call: TRBJ2-2
v_call: TRBV18
cdr3_nt: TGTGCCAGCTCACCGACTAGCGGGGGGAACACCGGGGAGCTGTTTTTT
cdr3_aa: CASSPTSGGNTGELFF

cdr3_length: 16
clone_size: .
d_call: .
j_call: TRBJ1-3
v_call: TRBV6-5
cdr3_nt: TGTGCCAGCAGTTACTCATCCGGAGGTGCTGGAAACACCATATATTTT
cdr3_aa: CASSYSSGGAGNTIYF

cdr3_length: 15
clone_size: .
d_call: .
j_call: TRBJ2-1
v_call: TRBV5-1
cdr3_nt: TGCGCCAGCAGTACTTCCGGGACACGGGCCAATGAGCAGTTCTTC
cdr3_aa: CASSTSGTRANEQFF

cdr3_length: 16
clone_size: .
d_call: TRBD2
j_call: TRBJ2-1
v_call: TRBV13
cdr3_nt: TGTGCCAGCAGCTTAGGCGGGGGGGGGAGGGCGAATGAGCAGTTCTTC
cdr3_aa: CASSLGGGGRANEQFF

cdr3_length: 13
clone_size: .
d_call: .
j_call: TRBJ1-4
v_call: TRBV19
cdr3_nt: TGTGCCAGTAGCCTGGACTCTGAAGAAAAACTGTTTTTT
cdr3_aa: CASSLDSEEKLFF

cdr3_length: 16
clone_size: .
d_call: .
j_call: TRBJ2-7
v_call: TRBV28
cdr3_nt: TGTGCCAGCAGTCCGGTTAGCAGGAGCGGACCCTACGAGCAGTACTTC
cdr3_aa: CASSPVSRSGPYEQYF

cdr3_length: 16
clone_size: .
d_call: .
j_call: TRBJ1-3
v_call: TRBV4-1
cdr3_nt: TGCGCCAGCAGCCAAGCGAAGACAGTCTCTGGAAACACCATATATTTT
cdr3_aa: CASSQAKTVSGNTIYF

cdr3_length: 13
clone_size: .
d_call: .
j_call: TRBJ2-3
v_call: TRBV5-1
cdr3_nt: TGCGCCAGCAGCGGTAGGGGAACAGATACGCAGTATTTT
cdr3_aa: CASSGRGTDTQYF

cdr3_length: 15
clone_size: once
d_call: TRBD1
j_call: TRBJ1-2
v_call: TRBV5-6
cdr3_nt: TGTGCCAGCAGCCAGCCGGGACAGGGTATATATGGCTACACCTTC
cdr3_aa: CASSQPGQGIYGYTF

cdr3_length: 14
clone_size: .
d_call: .
j_call: TRBJ2-5
v_call: TRBV25-1
cdr3_nt: TGTGCCAGCAGTGAGGGGGGAGTACAAGAGACCCAGTACTTC
cdr3_aa: CASSEGGVQETQYF

cdr3_length: 15
clone_size: .
d_call: .
j_call: TRBJ1-2
v_call: TRBV7-6
cdr3_nt: TGTGCCAGCAGCCCGTACTTCGGACAGAACTATGGCTACACCTTC
cdr3_aa: CASSPYFGQNYGYTF

cdr3_length: 15
clone_size: .
d_call: TRBD1
j_call: TRBJ2-3
v_call: TRBV14
cdr3_nt: TGTGCCAGCAGCCAGATGACAGGGTATAAAGATACGCAGTATTTT
cdr3_aa: CASSQMTGYKDTQYF

cdr3_length: 12
clone_size: .
d_call: .
j_call: TRBJ1-5
v_call: TRBV6-1
cdr3_nt: TGTGCCAGCGAACAGGGATATCAGCCCCAGCATTTT
cdr3_aa: CASEQGYQPQHF

cdr3_length: 14
clone_size: .
d_call: TRBD1
j_call: TRBJ2-1
v_call: TRBV27
cdr3_nt: TGTGCCAGCAGTAAGGGGACAGGGGTGCATGAGCAGTTCTTC
cdr3_aa: CASSKGTGVHEQFF

cdr3_length: 17
clone_size: .
d_call: TRBD2
j_call: TRBJ2-7
v_call: TRBV7-2
cdr3_nt: TGTGCCAGCAGCTTAGAGCTCCTAGCGGGAAGCACCTACGAGCAGTACTTC
cdr3_aa: CASSLELLAGSTYEQYF

cdr3_length: 15
clone_size: .
d_call: TRBD1
j_call: TRBJ2-3
v_call: TRBV5-1
cdr3_nt: TGCGCCAGCAGCTTGGGACAGGGGGCGCACGATACGCAGTATTTT
cdr3_aa: CASSLGQGAHDTQYF

cdr3_length: 16
clone_size: .
d_call: .
j_call: TRBJ2-3
v_call: TRBV7-9
cdr3_nt: TGTGCCAGCAGCTTAGCACAGCCATTTAGCACAGATACGCAGTATTTT
cdr3_aa: CASSLAQPFSTDTQYF

cdr3_length: 13
clone_size: .
d_call: TRBD1
j_call: TRBJ2-7
v_call: TRBV11-2
cdr3_nt: TGTGCCAGCAGCCCCGGACAGGTCTACGAGCAGTACTTC
cdr3_aa: CASSPGQVYEQYF

cdr3_length: 14
clone_size: .
d_call: .
j_call: TRBJ1-3
v_call: TRBV5-6
cdr3_nt: TGTGCCAGCAGCGAACCGGGGTCTGGAAACACCATATATTTT
cdr3_aa: CASSEPGSGNTIYF

cdr3_length: 15
clone_size: .
d_call: TRBD1
j_call: TRBJ2-5
v_call: TRBV25-1
cdr3_nt: TGTGCCAGCAGTGGGGGGACAGGGGGACAAGAGACCCAGTACTTC
cdr3_aa: CASSGGTGGQETQYF

cdr3_length: 20
clone_size: .
d_call: TRBD2
j_call: TRBJ2-2
v_call: TRBV5-1
cdr3_nt: TGCGCCAGCAGCTTGGCCAAAGCGGGGGGACCCACGGGATTTTCCGGGGAGCTGTTTTTT
cdr3_aa: CASSLAKAGGPTGFSGELFF

cdr3_length: 15
clone_size: .
d_call: TRBD2
j_call: TRBJ2-1
v_call: TRBV5-1
cdr3_nt: TGCGCCAGCAGCTTAAAACTAGCGGGAGTCGATGAGCAGTTCTTC
cdr3_aa: CASSLKLAGVDEQFF

cdr3_length: 13
clone_size: once
d_call: .
j_call: TRBJ2-7
v_call: TRBV6-5
cdr3_nt: TGTGCCAGCAAAAGGGGCACAGCCTACGAGCAGTACTTC
cdr3_aa: CASKRGTAYEQYF

cdr3_length: 19
clone_size: .
d_call: .
j_call: TRBJ2-1
v_call: TRBV19
cdr3_nt: TGTGCCAGTAGTATAGAGGTCGTTTTGGGGGCGTATAACTACAATGAGCAGTTCTTC
cdr3_aa: CASSIEVVLGAYNYNEQFF

cdr3_length: 16
clone_size: .
d_call: .
j_call: TRBJ2-1
v_call: TRBV11-2
cdr3_nt: TGTGCCAGCAGCTTAGAGGGGGGCGGGAGTTTGAATGAGCAGTTCTTC
cdr3_aa: CASSLEGGGSLNEQFF

cdr3_length: 14
clone_size: .
d_call: TRBD1
j_call: TRBJ1-2
v_call: TRBV28
cdr3_nt: TGTGCCAGCAGTACAGCCGACAGGGCCTATGGCTACACCTTC
cdr3_aa: CASSTADRAYGYTF

cdr3_length: 16
clone_size: .
d_call: TRBD1
j_call: TRBJ1-4
v_call: TRBV14
cdr3_nt: TGTGCCAGCAGCCAAAACAACAGGGGGTTGAATGAAAAACTGTTTTTT
cdr3_aa: CASSQNNRGLNEKLFF

cdr3_length: 13
clone_size: .
d_call: .
j_call: TRBJ1-3
v_call: TRBV6-5
cdr3_nt: TGTGCCAGTCAAGGAGGGACGGGAAACACCATATATTTT
cdr3_aa: CASQGGTGNTIYF

cdr3_length: 13
clone_size: .
d_call: .
j_call: TRBJ2-7
v_call: TRBV7-6
cdr3_nt: TGTGCCAGCAGCTTAAATGGGGGCGACGAGCAGTACTTC
cdr3_aa: CASSLNGGDEQYF

cdr3_length: 14
clone_size: few
d_call: .
j_call: TRBJ1-6
v_call: TRBV6-1
cdr3_nt: TGTGCCAGCAGTGAAGCAGGGGAACATTCACCCCTCCACTTT
cdr3_aa: CASSEAGEHSPLHF

cdr3_length: 13
clone_size: once
d_call: TRBD1
j_call: TRBJ1-2
v_call: TRBV2
cdr3_nt: TGTGCCAGCAGTGCGTACAGGGGAGCGGGCTACACCTTC
cdr3_aa: CASSAYRGAGYTF

cdr3_length: 14
clone_size: .
d_call: .
j_call: TRBJ1-2
v_call: TRBV19
cdr3_nt: TGTGCCAGTAGAAAGACAGGAAATAACTATGGCTACACCTTC
cdr3_aa: CASRKTGNNYGYTF

cdr3_length: 14
clone_size: .
d_call: .
j_call: TRBJ2-3
v_call: TRBV11-2
cdr3_nt: TGTGCCAGCAGCTCCAGACTATCCCCAGATACGCAGTATTTT
cdr3_aa: CASSSRLSPDTQYF

cdr3_length: 14
clone_size: .
d_call: .
j_call: TRBJ2-3
v_call: TRBV28
cdr3_nt: TGTGCCACCAAAAAGGGACATAACACAGATACGCAGTATTTT
cdr3_aa: CATKKGHNTDTQYF

cdr3_length: 15
clone_size: .
d_call: TRBD1
j_call: TRBJ2-3
v_call: TRBV5-1
cdr3_nt: TGCGCCAGCAGCTTGAGGGACAGTTTCACAGATACGCAGTATTTT
cdr3_aa: CASSLRDSFTDTQYF

cdr3_length: 13
clone_size: .
d_call: .
j_call: TRBJ1-1
v_call: TRBV28
cdr3_nt: TGTGCCAGCAGTCACGACGGGGGGCAGGAAGCTTTCTTT
cdr3_aa: CASSHDGGQEAFF

cdr3_length: 15
clone_size: .
d_call: .
j_call: TRBJ1-4
v_call: TRBV5-1
cdr3_nt: TGCGCCAGCAGCTTGGGTAGGGGAACTAATGAAAAACTGTTTTTT
cdr3_aa: CASSLGRGTNEKLFF

cdr3_length: 15
clone_size: .
d_call: .
j_call: TRBJ2-1
v_call: TRBV7-6
cdr3_nt: TGTGCCAGCAGCTTTCGATCCCAGGGGGGCAATGAGCAGTTCTTC
cdr3_aa: CASSFRSQGGNEQFF

cdr3_length: 16
clone_size: once
d_call: .
j_call: TRBJ1-3
v_call: TRBV9
cdr3_nt: TGTGCCAGCAGCGTAGCTACGGGATCCTCTGGAAACACCATATATTTT
cdr3_aa: CASSVATGSSGNTIYF

cdr3_length: 17
clone_size: .
d_call: .
j_call: TRBJ2-3
v_call: TRBV7-9
cdr3_nt: TGTGCCAGCAGCCCCCTTTTCGGGGGAAGGGTAACAGATACGCAGTATTTT
cdr3_aa: CASSPLFGGRVTDTQYF

cdr3_length: 18
clone_size: .
d_call: TRBD2
j_call: TRBJ2-3
v_call: TRBV5-8
cdr3_nt: TGTGCCAGCAGCTTGGTCCGGACTAGCGGGAGACGCCCAGATACGCAGTATTTT
cdr3_aa: CASSLVRTSGRRPDTQYF

cdr3_length: 16
clone_size: .
d_call: TRBD2
j_call: TRBJ2-3
v_call: TRBV5-1
cdr3_nt: TGCGCCAGCAGCTCGGGACTAGCGGGAGTGGGAGATACGCAGTATTTT
cdr3_aa: CASSSGLAGVGDTQYF